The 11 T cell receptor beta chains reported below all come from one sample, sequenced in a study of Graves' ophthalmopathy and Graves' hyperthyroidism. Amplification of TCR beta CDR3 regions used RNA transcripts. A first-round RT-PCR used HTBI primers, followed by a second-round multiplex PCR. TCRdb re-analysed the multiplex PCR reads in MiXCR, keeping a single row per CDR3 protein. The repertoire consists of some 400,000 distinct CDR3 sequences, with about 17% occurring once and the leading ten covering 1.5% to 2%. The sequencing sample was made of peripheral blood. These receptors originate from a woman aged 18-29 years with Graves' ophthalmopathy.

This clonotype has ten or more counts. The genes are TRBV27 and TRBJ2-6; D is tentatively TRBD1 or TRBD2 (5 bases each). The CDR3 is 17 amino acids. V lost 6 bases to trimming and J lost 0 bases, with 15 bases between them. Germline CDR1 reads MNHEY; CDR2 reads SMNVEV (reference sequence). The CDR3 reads CASSPRGTSSGANVLTF. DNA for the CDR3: TGTGCCAGCAGCCCCCGAGGGACGTCCTCTGGGGCCAACGTCCTGACTTTC.

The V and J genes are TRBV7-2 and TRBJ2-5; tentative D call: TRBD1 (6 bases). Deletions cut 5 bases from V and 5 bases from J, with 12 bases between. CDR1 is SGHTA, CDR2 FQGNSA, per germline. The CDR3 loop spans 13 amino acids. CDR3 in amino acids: CASSTVRGETQYF. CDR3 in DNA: TGTGCCAGCAGCACGGTCAGGGGTGAGACCCAGTACTTC.

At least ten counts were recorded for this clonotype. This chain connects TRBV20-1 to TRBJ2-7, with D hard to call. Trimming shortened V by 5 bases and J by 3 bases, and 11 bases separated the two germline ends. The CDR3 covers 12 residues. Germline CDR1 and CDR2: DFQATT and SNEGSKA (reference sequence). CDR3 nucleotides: TGCAGTGCTTTCGACTGGAACTACGAGCAGTACTTC. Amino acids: CSAFDWNYEQYF.

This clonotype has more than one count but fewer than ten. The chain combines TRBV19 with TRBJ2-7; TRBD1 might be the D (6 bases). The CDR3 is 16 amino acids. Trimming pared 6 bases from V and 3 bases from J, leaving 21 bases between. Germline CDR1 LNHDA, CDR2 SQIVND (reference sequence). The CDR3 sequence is CASSRLAGTHLYEQYF. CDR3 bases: TGTGCCAGTAGCCGATTGGCCGGGACACACCTCTACGAGCAGTACTTC.

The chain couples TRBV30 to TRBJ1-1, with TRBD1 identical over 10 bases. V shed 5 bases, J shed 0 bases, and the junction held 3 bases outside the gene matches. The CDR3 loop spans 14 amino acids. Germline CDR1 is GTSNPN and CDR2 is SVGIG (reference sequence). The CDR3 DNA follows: TGTGCCTGGGGACAGGGGGTGGTGAACACTGAAGCTTTCTTT. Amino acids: CAWGQGVVNTEAFF.

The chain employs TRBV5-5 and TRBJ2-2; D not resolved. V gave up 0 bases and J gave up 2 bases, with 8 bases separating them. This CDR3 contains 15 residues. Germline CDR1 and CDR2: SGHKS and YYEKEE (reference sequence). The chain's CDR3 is CASSLEGYNTGELFF. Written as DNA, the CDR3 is TGTGCCAGCAGCTTGGAAGGGTACAACACCGGGGAGCTGTTTTTT.

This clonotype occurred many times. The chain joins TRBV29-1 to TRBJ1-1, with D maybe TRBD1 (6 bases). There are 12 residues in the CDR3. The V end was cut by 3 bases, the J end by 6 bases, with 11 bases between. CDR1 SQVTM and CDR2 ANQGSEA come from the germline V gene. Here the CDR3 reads CSVDRGYSEAFF. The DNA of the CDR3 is TGCAGCGTTGACAGGGGTTATTCTGAAGCTTTCTTT.

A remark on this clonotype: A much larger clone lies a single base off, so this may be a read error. CDR3 nucleotides: TGCAGCGTTGAAGAAGCTTTCTTT. It translates to CSVEEAFF. The V call is TRBV29-1, the J call TRBJ1-1; D is undetermined. CDR1 SQVTM and CDR2 ANQGSEA come from the germline V gene. There are 8 residues in the CDR3. V lost 0 bases to trimming and J lost 10 bases, with 0 bases between them.

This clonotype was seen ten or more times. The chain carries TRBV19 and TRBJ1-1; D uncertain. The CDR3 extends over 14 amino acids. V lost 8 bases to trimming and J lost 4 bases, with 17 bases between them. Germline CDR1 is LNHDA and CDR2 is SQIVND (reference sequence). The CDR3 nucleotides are TGTGCCAGTGGCGAGACTGACTTGTCCACTGAAGCTTTCTTT. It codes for CASGETDLSTEAFF.

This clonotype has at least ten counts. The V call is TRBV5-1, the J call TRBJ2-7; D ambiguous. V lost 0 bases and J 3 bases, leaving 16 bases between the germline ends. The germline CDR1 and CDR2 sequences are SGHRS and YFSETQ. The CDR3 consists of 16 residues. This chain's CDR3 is CASSLDPRWGFYEQYF. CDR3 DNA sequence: TGCGCCAGCAGCTTGGATCCGCGTTGGGGATTCTACGAGCAGTACTTC.

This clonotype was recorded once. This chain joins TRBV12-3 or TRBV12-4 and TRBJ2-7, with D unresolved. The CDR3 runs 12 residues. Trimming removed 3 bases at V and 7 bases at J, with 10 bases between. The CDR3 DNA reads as TGTGCCAGCAGTTTGATGGGTTGGGAGCAGTACTTC. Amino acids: CASSLMGWEQYF.